This is a list of T cell receptor beta chains from one sample in a study of blood T cell repertoires in COVID-19. The table came from immunoSEQ multiplex PCR; TCRdb's copy has only in-frame clones and leaves some out. This table has roughly 150,000 clones, about nine tenths appearing once. Sequenced material: PBMCs or T cells enriched from blood (not recorded which). These receptors were taken from a woman aged 40 to 55 who had been exposed to COVID-19. The CDR3 runs from the conserved cysteine through the conserved F or W. A D gene is named only where the DNA matches it firmly. A row's size may be missing; if present it is once, few, many or a size class.

CDR3 protein: CASSIGTEYGYTF
CDR3 DNA: TGTGCCAGCAGTATCGGGACAGAATATGGCTACACCTTC
V gene: TRBV6-5
J gene: TRBJ1-2
clone size: few
D gene: TRBD1

CDR3 protein: CASSLGVRGISYEQYF
CDR3 DNA: TGCGCCAGCAGCTTGGGGGTGCGGGGGATCTCCTACGAGCAGTACTTC
V gene: TRBV5-1
J gene: TRBJ2-7
clone size: -
D gene: TRBD2

CDR3 protein: CASSGGASGEREQFF
CDR3 DNA: TGTGCCAGCAGTGGAGGGGCTAGCGGGGAACGTGAGCAGTTCTTC
V gene: TRBV27
J gene: TRBJ2-1
clone size: -
D gene: TRBD2

CDR3 protein: CASSGGTGNSAGNTIYF
CDR3 DNA: TGTGCCAGCAGCGGAGGTACAGGGAACTCCGCTGGAAACACCATATATTTT
V gene: TRBV9
J gene: TRBJ1-3
clone size: -
D gene: -

CDR3 protein: CASGLVHGGSGSPLHF
CDR3 DNA: TGTGCTAGTGGTTTGGTACATGGAGGGTCCGGCTCACCCCTCCACTTT
V gene: TRBV12-5
J gene: TRBJ1-6
clone size: once
D gene: -

CDR3 protein: CASSKAPGQATGSGYTF
CDR3 DNA: TGTGCCAGCAGCAAAGCCCCGGGACAAGCCACCGGATCTGGCTACACCTTC
V gene: TRBV21-1
J gene: TRBJ1-2
clone size: -
D gene: -

CDR3 protein: CASSLALAGSTDTQYF
CDR3 DNA: TGTGCCAGCAGCTTAGCTCTAGCGGGGTCCACAGATACGCAGTATTTT
V gene: TRBV7-2
J gene: TRBJ2-3
clone size: -
D gene: TRBD2

CDR3 protein: CASSFTPGGIQYF
CDR3 DNA: TGTGCCAGCAGTTTTACCCCGGGGGGCATTCAGTACTTC
V gene: TRBV12-3/TRBV12-4
J gene: TRBJ2-4
clone size: -
D gene: TRBD2

CDR3 protein: CASSLGPLQGAGGNEQFF
CDR3 DNA: TGTGCCAGCAGCCTCGGACCGCTACAGGGGGCGGGTGGGAATGAGCAGTTCTTC
V gene: TRBV11-2
J gene: TRBJ2-1
clone size: -
D gene: TRBD1

CDR3 protein: CASSTDRGPNYGYTF
CDR3 DNA: TGTGCCAGCAGCACGGACAGAGGTCCTAACTATGGCTACACCTTC
V gene: TRBV21-1
J gene: TRBJ1-2
clone size: -
D gene: -

CDR3 protein: CASSQDFNRGISNQPQHF
CDR3 DNA: TGTGCCAGCAGCCAGGACTTCAACAGGGGAATTAGCAATCAGCCCCAGCATTTT
V gene: TRBV2
J gene: TRBJ1-5
clone size: -
D gene: TRBD1

CDR3 protein: CASSQRDNRGSNQPQHF
CDR3 DNA: TGCGCCAGCAGCCAACGCGACAACAGGGGTAGCAATCAGCCCCAGCATTTT
V gene: TRBV4-1
J gene: TRBJ1-5
clone size: -
D gene: TRBD1

CDR3 protein: CASSSSRITGELFF
CDR3 DNA: TGTGCCAGCAGCTCGAGCAGGATAACCGGGGAGCTGTTTTTT
V gene: TRBV7-2
J gene: TRBJ2-2
clone size: -
D gene: -

CDR3 protein: CASSYEADQPQHF
CDR3 DNA: TGTGCCAGCAGTTACGAAGCGGATCAGCCCCAGCATTTT
V gene: TRBV6-5
J gene: TRBJ1-5
clone size: -
D gene: -

CDR3 protein: CASSDRSGGKETQYF
CDR3 DNA: TGTGCCAGCAGTGACCGTAGCGGGGGGAAAGAGACCCAGTACTTC
V gene: TRBV25-1
J gene: TRBJ2-5
clone size: -
D gene: TRBD2

CDR3 protein: CAISDGRGKPQHF
CDR3 DNA: TGTGCCATCAGTGATGGTCGGGGGAAGCCCCAGCATTTT
V gene: TRBV10-3
J gene: TRBJ1-5
clone size: -
D gene: -

CDR3 protein: CASSPTSNYGYTF
CDR3 DNA: TGTGCCAGTAGTCCGACATCTAACTATGGCTACACCTTC
V gene: TRBV19
J gene: TRBJ1-2
clone size: few
D gene: -

CDR3 protein: CASSTSPGQGNEQFF
CDR3 DNA: TGTGCCAGCAGCACCTCACCGGGACAGGGCAATGAGCAGTTCTTC
V gene: TRBV6-5
J gene: TRBJ2-1
clone size: -
D gene: TRBD1

CDR3 protein: CASSYTVESAEAFF
CDR3 DNA: TGTGCCAGCAGTTACACTGTGGAGAGCGCTGAAGCTTTCTTT
V gene: TRBV5-6
J gene: TRBJ1-1
clone size: -
D gene: -

CDR3 protein: CASSHGTNREAFF
CDR3 DNA: TGTGCCAGCAGCCACGGTACGAACCGTGAAGCTTTCTTT
V gene: TRBV11-3
J gene: TRBJ1-1
clone size: -
D gene: -

CDR3 protein: CASSGGQGRQPQHF
CDR3 DNA: TGTGCCAGCAGTGGGGGACAGGGGAGGCAGCCCCAGCATTTT
V gene: TRBV2
J gene: TRBJ1-5
clone size: -
D gene: TRBD1

CDR3 protein: CASSGGLAGWNEQFF
CDR3 DNA: TGTGCCAGCAGCGGGGGACTAGCGGGGTGGAATGAGCAGTTCTTC
V gene: TRBV11-2
J gene: TRBJ2-1
clone size: -
D gene: TRBD2

CDR3 protein: CASTNSGTGNTGELFF
CDR3 DNA: TGTGCCAGCACCAATTCCGGGACAGGGAACACCGGGGAGCTGTTTTTT
V gene: TRBV7-7
J gene: TRBJ2-2
clone size: -
D gene: TRBD1

CDR3 protein: CASSIVPGSYEQYF
CDR3 DNA: TGTGCCAGTAGTATAGTCCCGGGAAGCTACGAGCAGTACTTC
V gene: TRBV19
J gene: TRBJ2-7
clone size: -
D gene: -

CDR3 protein: CASSRGGYEKLFF
CDR3 DNA: TGTGCCAGCAGCCGGGGGGGCTATGAAAAACTGTTTTTT
V gene: TRBV14
J gene: TRBJ1-4
clone size: -
D gene: -

CDR3 protein: CASSRAPSGSYEQFF
CDR3 DNA: TGTGCCAGCAGCCGGGCCCCTAGCGGGAGTTATGAGCAGTTCTTC
V gene: TRBV7-6
J gene: TRBJ2-1
clone size: -
D gene: TRBD2

CDR3 protein: CASRWTNTGELFF
CDR3 DNA: TGCGCCAGCAGATGGACAAACACCGGGGAGCTGTTTTTT
V gene: TRBV5-1
J gene: TRBJ2-2
clone size: -
D gene: -